Listed here are 26 T cell receptor beta chains from one sample, sequenced in a study of blood T cell repertoires in COVID-19. TCRdb's copy holds only in-frame clones and misses some; the assay was immunoSEQ multiplex PCR. The repertoire holds approximately 440,000 clones, with about 85% as singletons. The sequencing input was PBMCs or T cells enriched from blood (not recorded which). These receptors were obtained from a woman younger than 30 who had recovered from COVID-19.

J is TRBJ1-6 and V is TRBV7-9; the match to TRBD1 covers 9 bases. The CDR3 totals 15 residues. From germline, CDR1 is SEHNR and CDR2 FQNEAQ (reference sequence). With 1 base clipped from V and 7 bases from J, the junction kept 2 bases outside the gene matches. For the CDR3, the DNA is TGTGCCAGCAGCTTAGGGGACAGGGACAATTCACCCCTCCACTTT. This sequence encodes CASSLGDRDNSPLHF. The variable domain in full, with the rest retrieved from reference TRBV7-9 and TRBJ1-6, is DTGVSQNPRHKITKRGQNVTFRCDPISEHNRLYWYRQTLGQGPEFLTYFQNEAQLEKSRLLSDRFSAERPKGSFSTLEIQRTEQGDSAMYLCASSLGDRDNSPLHFGNGTRLTVT.

Concerning this clone itself: The sample has other DNA sequences that encode this CDR3 too. The chain joins TRBV2 to TRBJ2-7; the match to TRBD1 covers 8 bases. V was pared by 4 bases and J by 4 bases, with 6 bases of the junction left unmatched. From germline, CDR1 is SNHLY and CDR2 FYNNEI. CDR3 length equals 14 residues. CDR3 sequence: CASSVGQGAYEQYF. The CDR3 region has the DNA TGTGCCAGCAGTGTCGGTCAGGGGGCGTACGAGCAGTACTTC.

The rearrangement joins TRBV2 to TRBJ2-2; TRBD1 matches at 7 bases. V gave up 3 bases and J gave up 0 bases; unmatched junction bases: 4. This CDR3 region has 16 residues. Germline V CDR1 and CDR2: SNHLY, FYNNEI. CDR3 sequence: CASSDYTGANTGELFF. The DNA of the CDR3 is TGTGCCAGCAGTGATTATACAGGGGCGAACACCGGGGAGCTGTTTTTT.

The chain couples TRBV19 to TRBJ1-5; D may be TRBD1 (5 bases). The length of the CDR3 is 14 residues. Trimming stripped 4 bases from V and 6 bases from J, with 13 bases between. Per the germline V gene, CDR1 is LNHDA and CDR2 is SQIVND (reference sequence). Here the CDR3 DNA reads TGTGCCAGTAGTAACCAGGGTAGCGGTCAGCCCCAGCATTTT. Residues: CASSNQGSGQPQHF.

The J gene is TRBJ1-1, the V gene TRBV6-5, with a tentative D call TRBD1 (6 bases). The V gene's germline CDR1 is MNHEY and CDR2 SVGAGI. The CDR3 runs 13 residues. The V end lost 3 bases, the J end lost 11 bases, and 16 bases lay between the germline ends. Here the CDR3 reads CASSYVGGLRAFF. The CDR3 DNA sequence: TGTGCCAGCAGTTATGTCGGGGGGCTCAGGGCTTTCTTT.

V gene TRBV5-5 combines with J gene TRBJ2-5; TRBD1 might be the D (5 bases). Trimming stripped 2 bases from V and 5 bases from J, with 13 bases between. The CDR3 is 14 residues long. Germline V CDR1 and CDR2: SGHKS, YYEKEE (reference sequence). This CDR3 is CASSFGQGYETQYF. The CDR3 coding sequence is TGTGCCAGCAGCTTCGGGCAGGGATACGAGACCCAGTACTTC.

With respect to this clone: Other DNA sequences in this sample translate to the same CDR3. This sequence joins TRBV18 and TRBJ1-1; 7 nucleotides align to TRBD1. Germline CDR1 reads KGHSH; CDR2 reads LQKENI. V lost 1 base and J lost 3; bases outside the gene matches: 8. The CDR3 covers 16 residues. The CDR3 DNA reads TGTGCCAGCTCACCACGGGGTATAACAGGGGACACTGAAGCTTTCTTT. It specifies CASSPRGITGDTEAFF. Looking up the rest from reference TRBV18 and TRBJ1-1 gives the full variable domain: NAGVMQNPRHLVRRRGQEARLRCSPMKGHSHVYWYRQLPEEGLKFMVYLQKENIIDESGMPKERFSAEFPKEGPSILRIQQVVRGDSAAYFCASSPRGITGDTEAFFGQGTRLTVV.

This clone occurred once. The J gene is TRBJ2-3, the V gene TRBV6-5, with D possibly matching TRBD2 (6 bases). Germline V CDR1 and CDR2: MNHEY, SVGAGI. There are 13 residues in the CDR3. Trimming pared 8 bases from V and 1 base from J, leaving 10 bases between. The CDR3 is CASRRVRTDTQYF. As DNA, the CDR3 is TGTGCCAGCCGGAGGGTTCGCACAGATACGCAGTATTTT.

The rearrangement links TRBV7-2 to TRBJ2-6; 10 bases map to TRBD1. The CDR3 has 17 amino acids. Germline CDR1 is SGHTA and CDR2 is FQGNSA. V trimming: 2 bases; J trimming: 2 bases; junction bases outside the gene matches: 3. The CDR3 here is CASSLRTGGPGANVLTF. The CDR3, as DNA: TGTGCCAGCAGCTTAAGGACAGGGGGGCCTGGGGCCAACGTCCTGACTTTC.

J is TRBJ2-5 and V is TRBV7-2; 10 positions match TRBD2. CDR1 and CDR2 from the germline V gene are SGHTA and FQGNSA. The CDR3 covers 16 residues. V was pared by 2 bases and J by 1 base, with 4 bases of the junction left unmatched. In nucleotides, the CDR3 is TGTGCCAGCAGCTTACTAGCGGGGGCTATCCAAGAGACCCAGTACTTC. Translated: CASSLLAGAIQETQYF.

The chain links TRBV29-1 to TRBJ2-3; maybe TRBD2 (7 bases). Trimming took off 7 bases at V and 4 bases at J, with 21 bases between the two ends. CDR3 length: 15 amino acids. Germline V gene data show CDR1 as SQVTM and CDR2 as ANQGSEA. The CDR3 DNA reads as TGCAGCGCGGAATACAGGATCGGGGGGCCAGATACGCAGTATTTT. It is translated as CSAEYRIGGPDTQYF.

The chain is built from TRBV10-3 and TRBJ2-5; a possible D gene is TRBD2 (6 bases). V lost 6 bases and J lost 3, with 8 bases in between. Germline-derived CDR1 and CDR2 are ENHRY and SYGVKD. The CDR3 contains 12 residues. The DNA of the CDR3 is TGTGCCATCAGCTCGGGGGAAGAGACCCAGTACTTC. Its translation: CAISSGEETQYF.

The chain couples TRBV5-4 to TRBJ1-4; D may be TRBD1 (5 bases). This CDR3 has 15 residues. The ends were cut back, 3 bases at V and 8 bases at J, with 17 bases in the middle. In germline, CDR1 is SGHNT, CDR2 YYREEE (reference sequence). The CDR3 loop is CASSYRGGVEEKLFF. CDR3 coding DNA: TGTGCCAGCAGCTACCGGGGAGGGGTGGAGGAAAAACTGTTTTTT.

The chain links TRBV19 to TRBJ1-1; 9 bases agree with TRBD1. Unmatched junction bases numbered 10, after V lost 7 bases and J lost 1 base. The CDR3 consists of 16 residues. CDR1 is LNHDA, CDR2 SQIVND, per germline (reference sequence). Here the CDR3 reads CASKGDRVSGNTEAFF. The CDR3, as DNA: TGTGCCAGTAAGGGGGACAGGGTTTCGGGGAACACTGAAGCTTTCTTT.

The chain links TRBV21-1 to TRBJ1-1; the D call TRBD1 from the table was never checked on the DNA. TRBV21-1 is annotated as a pseudogene. The CDR3 runs to 13 residues. The CDR3: CASSKDRYTEAFF. CDR3 sequence (DNA): TGTGCCAGCAGCAAAGACAGGTACACTGAAGCTTTCTTT.

The chain couples TRBV9 to TRBJ1-2, with D perhaps TRBD1 (5 bases). Deletions cut 0 bases from V and 7 bases from J, with 13 bases between. Germline V CDR1 and CDR2: SGDLS, YYNGEE. The CDR3 totals 14 residues. CDR3 sequence reads: CASSVGGDGLGYTF. The CDR3 DNA sequence: TGTGCCAGCAGCGTAGGGGGGGACGGACTTGGCTACACCTTC.

This clone was counted only a few times. V usage is TRBV4-1 and J usage is TRBJ2-7; D remains unclear. Germline V gives CDR1 MGHRA, CDR2 YSYEKL. The V gene lost 0 bases and the J gene lost 3 bases, with 9 bases spanning the gap. The CDR3 length is 14 residues. CDR3 DNA: TGCGCCAGCAGCCAAGATACGGAGTTCTACGAGCAGTACTTC. Encoded protein: CASSQDTEFYEQYF.

This clone appeared once. The chain has TRBV29-1 and TRBJ2-7; the match to TRBD1 covers 8 bases. The germline CDR1 and CDR2 sequences are SQVTM and ANQGSEA. The CDR3 extends over 14 amino acids. V shed 6 bases, J shed 2 bases, and the junction held 9 bases outside the gene matches. The CDR3 bases are TGCAGCGTAAAAGTGACAGGGGTAGCCTACGAGCAGTACTTC. Its translation is CSVKVTGVAYEQYF.

The chain combines TRBV9 with TRBJ1-4; D gene uncertain. V lost 4 bases to trimming and J lost 8 bases, with 18 bases between them. Looked up from germline, CDR1 is SGDLS and CDR2 is YYNGEE. The CDR3 runs 15 residues. The CDR3 is CASSSQEGMGEKLFF. The DNA for the CDR3 is TGTGCCAGCAGCTCCCAAGAGGGCATGGGAGAAAAACTGTTTTTT.

This sequence joins TRBV7-9 and TRBJ2-5, with no clear D. V was pared by 4 bases and J by 6 bases, with 12 bases between. Germline loops: CDR1 SEHNR, CDR2 FQNEAQ (reference sequence). The CDR3 is 13 residues long. In nucleotides, the CDR3 is TGTGCCAGCAGCTCAAACTTTCTGAAGACCCAGTACTTC. Its protein is CASSSNFLKTQYF.

This chain's CDR3 is CAWGRRGAEGYGYTF. CDR3 DNA sequence: TGTGCCTGGGGTAGGCGGGGGGCGGAAGGCTATGGCTACACCTTC. The rearrangement uses TRBV30 and TRBJ1-2; D may be TRBD1 (6 bases). Germline CDR1 is GTSNPN and CDR2 is SVGIG (reference sequence). The CDR3 runs 15 residues. V lost 5 bases to trimming and J lost 4 bases, with 20 bases between them.

The V call is TRBV6-5, the J call TRBJ1-2; weak D call: TRBD1 (5 bases). The CDR3 loop spans 12 amino acids. Germline assignment: CDR1 MNHEY and CDR2 SVGAGI. Trimming cost V 7 bases and J 5 bases, with 11 bases left between them. CDR3 amino acids: CASTGTGYGYTF. The CDR3 DNA reads TGTGCCAGCACAGGGACTGGGTATGGCTACACCTTC.

The CDR3 sequence is CASRGSRDYF. Written as DNA, the CDR3 is TGTGCCAGCAGGGGAAGCAGGGATTACTTC. The V call is TRBV11-2, the J call TRBJ2-7; possible D gene TRBD1, 5 bases. V was clipped by 6 bases and J by 13 bases, with 13 bases between them. The CDR3 totals 10 residues. Per the germline V gene, CDR1 is SGHAT and CDR2 is FQNNGV.

V usage is TRBV30 and J usage is TRBJ2-7; D not certain. Trimming took 3 bases from V and 7 from J, leaving 10 bases between them. This CDR3 has 11 residues. Germline CDR1 is GTSNPN and CDR2 is SVGIG (reference sequence). CDR3 DNA sequence: TGTGCCTGGAGGGTATACCGGGAGCAGTACTTC. Protein: CAWRVYREQYF.

This chain joins TRBV6-1 and TRBJ2-5; 7 bases match TRBD2. V gave up 2 bases and J gave up 2 bases; unmatched junction bases: 14. The germline CDR1 and CDR2 sequences are MNHNS and SASEGT. The CDR3 covers 18 residues. The CDR3 reads CASSESQSGGMKQETQYF. The CDR3 coding sequence is TGTGCCAGCAGTGAATCCCAGTCGGGGGGTATGAAACAAGAGACCCAGTACTTC.

This chain links TRBV5-5 with TRBJ1-2; 7 nucleotides agree with TRBD1. The CDR3 sequence is 15 residues long. Germline V gene data show CDR1 as SGHKS and CDR2 as YYEKEE (reference sequence). Germline trimming cut 0 bases from V and 4 bases from J; bases unmatched to any gene: 6. The CDR3 here is CASSLVHQGGYGYTF. For the CDR3, the DNA is TGTGCCAGCAGCTTGGTTCACCAGGGGGGCTATGGCTACACCTTC.